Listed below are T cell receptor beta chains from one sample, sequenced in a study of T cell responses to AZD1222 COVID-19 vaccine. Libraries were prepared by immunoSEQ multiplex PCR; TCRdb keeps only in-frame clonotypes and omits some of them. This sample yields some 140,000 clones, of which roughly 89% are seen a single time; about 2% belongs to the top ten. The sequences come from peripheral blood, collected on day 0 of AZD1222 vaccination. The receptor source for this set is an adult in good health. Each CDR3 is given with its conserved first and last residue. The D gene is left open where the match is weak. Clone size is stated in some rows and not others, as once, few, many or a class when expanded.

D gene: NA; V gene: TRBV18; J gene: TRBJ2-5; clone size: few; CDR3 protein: CASSPGLPGETQYF; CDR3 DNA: TGTGCCAGCTCCCCGGGACTCCCAGGGGAGACCCAGTACTTC
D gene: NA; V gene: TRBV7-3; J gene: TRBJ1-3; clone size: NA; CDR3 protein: CASSLSTGGNTIYF; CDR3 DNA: TGTGCCAGCAGCTTAAGCACAGGAGGAAACACCATATATTTT
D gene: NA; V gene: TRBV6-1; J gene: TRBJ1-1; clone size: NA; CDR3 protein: CASSEAAGDLEAFF; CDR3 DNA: TGTGCCAGCAGTGAAGCCGCTGGGGACCTTGAAGCTTTCTTT
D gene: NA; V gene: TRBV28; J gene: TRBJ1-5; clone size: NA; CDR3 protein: CASSFPQERWPQHF; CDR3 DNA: TGTGCCAGCAGTTTTCCTCAGGAGCGATGGCCCCAGCATTTT
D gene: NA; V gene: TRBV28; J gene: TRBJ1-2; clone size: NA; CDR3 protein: CASSLAGPILIGYTF; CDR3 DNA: TGTGCCAGCAGTTTAGCAGGGCCCATCCTAATAGGCTACACCTTC
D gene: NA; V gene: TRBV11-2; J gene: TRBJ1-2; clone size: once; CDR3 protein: CASSTLGRVERVEGYTF; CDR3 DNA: TGTGCCAGCAGCACCTTAGGCAGGGTGGAGCGGGTGGAAGGCTACACCTTC
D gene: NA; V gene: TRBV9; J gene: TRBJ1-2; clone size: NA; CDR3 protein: CASRNQGLGYTF; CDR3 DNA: TGTGCCAGCAGAAACCAGGGACTTGGCTACACCTTC
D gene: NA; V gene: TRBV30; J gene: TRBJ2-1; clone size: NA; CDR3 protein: CAWSVLSRNEQFF; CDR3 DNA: TGTGCCTGGAGTGTACTGTCGCGGAATGAGCAGTTCTTC
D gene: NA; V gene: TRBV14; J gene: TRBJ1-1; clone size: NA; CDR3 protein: CASSFHSMNTEAFF; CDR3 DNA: TGTGCCAGCAGTTTCCACAGCATGAACACTGAAGCTTTCTTT
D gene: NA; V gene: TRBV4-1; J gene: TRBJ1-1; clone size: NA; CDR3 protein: CASSLILRDDTEAFF; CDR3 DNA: TGCGCCAGCAGCCTGATCCTGAGAGACGACACTGAAGCTTTCTTT
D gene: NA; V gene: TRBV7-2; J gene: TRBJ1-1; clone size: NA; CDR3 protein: CASSLATGAEAFF; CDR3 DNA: TGTGCCAGCAGCTTAGCGACGGGAGCAGAAGCTTTCTTT
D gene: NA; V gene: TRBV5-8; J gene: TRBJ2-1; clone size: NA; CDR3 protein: CASTQGGLLYNEQFF; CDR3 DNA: TGTGCCAGCACCCAGGGGGGTCTGCTCTACAATGAGCAGTTCTTC
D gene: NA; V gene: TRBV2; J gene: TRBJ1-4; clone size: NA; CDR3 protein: CASTLDEKLFF; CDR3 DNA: TGTGCCAGCACGTTGGATGAAAAACTGTTTTTT
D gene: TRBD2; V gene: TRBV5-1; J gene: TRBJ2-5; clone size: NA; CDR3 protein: CASSPGGETQYF; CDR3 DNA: TGCGCCAGCAGCCCGGGGGGGGAGACCCAGTACTTC
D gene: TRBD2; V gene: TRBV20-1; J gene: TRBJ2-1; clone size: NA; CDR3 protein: CSASPGRGNEQFF; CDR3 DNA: TGCAGTGCTAGTCCCGGGAGGGGTAATGAGCAGTTCTTC
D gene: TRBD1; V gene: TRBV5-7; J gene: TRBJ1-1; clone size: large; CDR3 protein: CASSWGTGGLNTEAFF; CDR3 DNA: TGTGCCAGCAGCTGGGGGACAGGGGGCCTTAACACTGAAGCTTTCTTT
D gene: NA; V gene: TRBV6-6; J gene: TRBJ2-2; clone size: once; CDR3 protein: CASSYGRAGELFF; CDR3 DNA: TGTGCCAGCAGTTACGGCAGGGCCGGGGAGCTGTTTTTT
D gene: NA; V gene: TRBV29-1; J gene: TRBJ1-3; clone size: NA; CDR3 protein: CSVVSRESGNTIYF; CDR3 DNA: TGCAGCGTTGTTTCCAGGGAGTCTGGAAACACCATATATTTT
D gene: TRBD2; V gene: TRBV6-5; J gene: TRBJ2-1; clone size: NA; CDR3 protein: CASSYRGGGNEQFF; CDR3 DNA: TGTGCCAGCAGTTATCGGGGGGGCGGCAATGAGCAGTTCTTC
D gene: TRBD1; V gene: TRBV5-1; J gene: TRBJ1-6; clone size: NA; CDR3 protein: CASKEGTANSPLHF; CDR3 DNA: TGCGCAAGCAAGGAGGGGACAGCTAATTCACCCCTCCACTTT
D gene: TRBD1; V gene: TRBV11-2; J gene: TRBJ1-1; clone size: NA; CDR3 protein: CASSPAGTGSGAEAFF; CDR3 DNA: TGTGCCAGCAGCCCAGCCGGGACAGGGAGTGGGGCTGAAGCTTTCTTT
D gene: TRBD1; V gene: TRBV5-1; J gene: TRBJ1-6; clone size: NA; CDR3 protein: CASSLGDREPLHF; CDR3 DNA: TGCGCCAGCAGCTTGGGGGACAGGGAGCCCCTCCACTTT